This T cell receptor (beta chain) appears in the sequencing data of a study of cytomegalovirus exposure and HLA in healthy donors. The PCR contained 60 Vbeta and 13 Jbeta primers. Assay used: immunoSEQ multiplex PCR; TCRdb lists only in-frame clones, some missing. Of 180,000 or so clones in the sample, under 80% were seen once. This CDR3 contains 15 residues. V trimming: 0 bases; J trimming: 5 bases; junction bases outside the gene matches: 2. CDR1 LGHNA and CDR2 YSLEER come from the germline V gene. Sequenced input: PBMCs. V and J are TRBV4-3 and TRBJ1-4, with 8 bases identical to TRBD1. The TCR sequence derives from a woman in her twenties or thirties in good health and CMV-seropositive. This CDR3 reads CASSQDRTGNEKLFF. The CDR3, as DNA: TGCGCCAGCAGCCAAGACCGGACAGGGAATGAAAAACTGTTTTTT.